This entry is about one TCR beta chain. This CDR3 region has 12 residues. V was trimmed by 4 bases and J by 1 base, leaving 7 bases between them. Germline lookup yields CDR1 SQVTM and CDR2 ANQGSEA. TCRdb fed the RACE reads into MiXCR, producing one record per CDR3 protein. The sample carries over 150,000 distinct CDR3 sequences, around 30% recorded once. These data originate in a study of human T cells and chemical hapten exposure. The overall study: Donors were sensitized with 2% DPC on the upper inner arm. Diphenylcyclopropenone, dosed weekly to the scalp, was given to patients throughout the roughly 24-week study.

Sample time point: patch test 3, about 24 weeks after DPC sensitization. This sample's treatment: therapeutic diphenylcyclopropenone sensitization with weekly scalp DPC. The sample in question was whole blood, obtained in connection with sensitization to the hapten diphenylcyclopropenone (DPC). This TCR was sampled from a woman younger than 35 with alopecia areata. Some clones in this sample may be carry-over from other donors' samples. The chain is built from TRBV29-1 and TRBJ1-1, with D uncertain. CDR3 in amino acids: CSVAWKNTEAFF. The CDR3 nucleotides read TGCAGCGTTGCTTGGAAGAACACTGAAGCTTTCTTT. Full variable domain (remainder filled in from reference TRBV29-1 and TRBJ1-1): SAVISQKPSRDICQRGTSLTIQCQVDSQVTMMFWYRQQPGQSLTLIATANQGSEATYESGFVIDKFPISRPNLTFSTLTVSNMSPEDSSIYLCSVAWKNTEAFFGQGTRLTVV.